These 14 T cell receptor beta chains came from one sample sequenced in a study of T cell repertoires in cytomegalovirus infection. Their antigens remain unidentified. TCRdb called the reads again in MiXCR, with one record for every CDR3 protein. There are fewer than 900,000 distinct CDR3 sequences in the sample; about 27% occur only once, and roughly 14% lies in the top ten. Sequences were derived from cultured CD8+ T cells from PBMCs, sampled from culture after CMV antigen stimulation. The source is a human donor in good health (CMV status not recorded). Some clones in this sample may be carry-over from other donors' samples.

The CDR3 DNA reads as TGTGCCAGCAGTTTAGCAGGGAGGTCACGCACAGATACGCAGTATTTT. Its translation is CASSLAGRSRTDTQYF. This chain connects TRBV27 to TRBJ2-3, with a tentative D call TRBD2 (6 bases). The CDR3 has 16 amino acids. Per the germline V gene, CDR1 is MNHEY and CDR2 is SMNVEV (reference sequence). V lost 2 bases, J lost 1 base, and 13 bases lay in between.

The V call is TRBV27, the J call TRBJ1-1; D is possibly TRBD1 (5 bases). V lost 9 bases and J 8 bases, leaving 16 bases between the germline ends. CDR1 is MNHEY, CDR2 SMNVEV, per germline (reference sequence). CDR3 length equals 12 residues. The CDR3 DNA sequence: TGTGCCAGTCTCGGGGGACGTTACGAAGCTTTCTTT. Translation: CASLGGRYEAFF.

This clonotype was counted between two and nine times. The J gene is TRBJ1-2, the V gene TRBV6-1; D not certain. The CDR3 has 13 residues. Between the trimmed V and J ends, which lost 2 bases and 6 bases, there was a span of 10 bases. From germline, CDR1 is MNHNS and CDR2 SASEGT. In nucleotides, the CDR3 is TGTGCCAGCAGTGAAAGGGTACCGGATGGCTACACCTTC. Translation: CASSERVPDGYTF.

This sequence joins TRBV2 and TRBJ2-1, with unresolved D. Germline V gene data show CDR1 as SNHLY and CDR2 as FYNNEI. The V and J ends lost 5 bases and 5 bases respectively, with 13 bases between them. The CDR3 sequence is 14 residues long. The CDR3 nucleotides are TGTGCCAGCAGTCAACCAGCTACTAACAATGAGCAGTTCTTC. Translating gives CASSQPATNNEQFF.

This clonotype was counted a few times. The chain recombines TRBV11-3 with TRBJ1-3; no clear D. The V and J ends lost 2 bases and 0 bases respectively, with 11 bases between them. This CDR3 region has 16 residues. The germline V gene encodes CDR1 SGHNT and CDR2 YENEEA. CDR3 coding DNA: TGTGCCAGCAGCTTATGGAGGCCACACTCTGGAAACACCATATATTTT. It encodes CASSLWRPHSGNTIYF.

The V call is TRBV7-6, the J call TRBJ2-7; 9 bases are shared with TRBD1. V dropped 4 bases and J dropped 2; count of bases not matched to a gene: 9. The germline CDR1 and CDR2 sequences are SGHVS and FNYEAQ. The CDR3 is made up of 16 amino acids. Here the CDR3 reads CASSSPPDRGTYEQYF. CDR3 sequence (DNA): TGTGCCAGCAGCTCCCCCCCTGACAGGGGGACCTACGAGCAGTACTTC.

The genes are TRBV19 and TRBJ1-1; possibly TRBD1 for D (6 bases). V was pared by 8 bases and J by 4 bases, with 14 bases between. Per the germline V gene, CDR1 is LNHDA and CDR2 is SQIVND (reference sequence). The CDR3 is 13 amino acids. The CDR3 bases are TGTGCCAGTGGGGGAACAGGGCGCACTGAAGCTTTCTTT. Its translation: CASGGTGRTEAFF.

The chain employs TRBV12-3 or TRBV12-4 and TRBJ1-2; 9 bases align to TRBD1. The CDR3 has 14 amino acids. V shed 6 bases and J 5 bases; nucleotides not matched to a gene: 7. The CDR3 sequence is CASSGRDRVYGYTF. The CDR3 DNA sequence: TGTGCCAGCAGCGGCCGGGACAGGGTGTATGGCTACACCTTC.

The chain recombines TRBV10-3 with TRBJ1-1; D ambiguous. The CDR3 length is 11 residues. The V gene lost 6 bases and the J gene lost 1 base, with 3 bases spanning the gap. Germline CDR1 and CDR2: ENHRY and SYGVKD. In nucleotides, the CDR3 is TGTGCCATCAGGGAGAACACTGAAGCTTTCTTT. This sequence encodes CAIRENTEAFF.

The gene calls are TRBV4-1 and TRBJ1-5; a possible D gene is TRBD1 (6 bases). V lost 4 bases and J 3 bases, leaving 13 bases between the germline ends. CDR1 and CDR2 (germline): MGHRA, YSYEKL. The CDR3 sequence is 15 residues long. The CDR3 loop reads CASSRITGTNQPQHF. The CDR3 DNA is TGCGCCAGCAGCCGGATAACAGGGACCAATCAGCCCCAGCATTTT.

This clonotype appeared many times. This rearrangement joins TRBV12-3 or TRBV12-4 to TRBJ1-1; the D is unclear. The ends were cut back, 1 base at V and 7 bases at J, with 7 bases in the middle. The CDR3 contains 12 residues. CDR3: CASSLGRFEAFF. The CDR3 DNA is TGTGCCAGCAGTTTAGGCAGGTTTGAAGCTTTCTTT.

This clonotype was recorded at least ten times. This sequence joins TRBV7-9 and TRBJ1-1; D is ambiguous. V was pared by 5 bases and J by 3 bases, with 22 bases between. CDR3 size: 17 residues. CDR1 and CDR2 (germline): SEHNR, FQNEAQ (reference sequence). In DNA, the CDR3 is TGTGCCAGCAGCCCTCTTCACGTGGGGTTGAGGGACACTGAAGCTTTCTTT. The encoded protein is CASSPLHVGLRDTEAFF.

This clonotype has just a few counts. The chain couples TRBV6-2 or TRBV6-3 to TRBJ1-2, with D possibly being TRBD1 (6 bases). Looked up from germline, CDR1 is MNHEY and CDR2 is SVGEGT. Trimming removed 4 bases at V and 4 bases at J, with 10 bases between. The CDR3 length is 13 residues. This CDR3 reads CASSWDTFYGYTF. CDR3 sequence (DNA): TGTGCCAGCAGTTGGGACACTTTCTATGGCTACACCTTC.

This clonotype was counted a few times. CDR3 sequence: CSAEDRSYNEQFF. CDR3 sequence (DNA): TGCAGTGCTGAAGACAGGTCCTACAATGAGCAGTTCTTC. J is TRBJ2-1 and V is TRBV20-1, with D tentatively TRBD1 (6 bases). The CDR3 consists of 13 residues. V lost 5 bases, J lost 1 base, and 9 bases lay in between. The germline CDR1 and CDR2 sequences are DFQATT and SNEGSKA (reference sequence).